These T cell receptor beta chains were read from a single sample in a study of control samples from healthy donors and cancer patients. Using immunoSEQ multiplex PCR, the repertoire was profiled, and TCRdb retains in-frame clones only, with some absent. The repertoire has some 150,000 clones, about 90% of them found once; the top ten carry approximately 6.8%. Sequenced: blood. The receptors originated from a man between 18 and 35 years old in good health. Each CDR3 is given with its conserved first and last residue. The D gene is left open where the match is weak. Some rows mark clone size as missing; the rest say once, few, many or name a class of expanded clone.

>TRBD2|TRBV5-4|.|TRBJ2-1
CASGRSGVNEQFF
TGTGCCAGCGGCCGGAGCGGGGTAAATGAGCAGTTCTTC
>.|TRBV5-1|.|TRBJ2-7
CASREGTNSYEQYF
TGCGCCAGCAGGGAGGGGACCAACTCCTACGAGCAGTACTTC
>TRBD1|TRBV18|.|TRBJ1-1
CASVRDSNTEAFF
TGTGCCAGCGTCCGGGACAGCAACACTGAAGCTTTCTTT
>TRBD2|TRBV10-1|once|TRBJ2-3
CASSEGTSGSSTDTQYF
TGCGCCAGCAGTGAAGGGACTAGCGGCTCTAGCACAGATACGCAGTATTTT
>.|TRBV29-1|.|TRBJ2-7
CSTADGYEQYF
TGCAGCACGGCGGACGGCTACGAGCAGTACTTC
>TRBD1|TRBV7-9|.|TRBJ1-1
CASSLGTGVPEAFF
TGTGCCAGCAGCTTAGGTACAGGGGTACCTGAAGCTTTCTTT
>.|TRBV5-4|.|TRBJ1-4
CASSLGLGQGPNEKLFF
TGTGCCAGCAGCTTGGGCCTCGGTCAGGGCCCTAATGAAAAACTGTTTTTT
>.|TRBV6-5|.|TRBJ1-4
CASSAGFTNEKLFF
TGTGCCAGCAGCGCAGGGTTTACTAATGAAAAACTGTTTTTT
>.|TRBV27|.|TRBJ1-5
CASSLSQGLNQPQHF
TGTGCCAGCAGTTTATCGCAGGGACTCAATCAGCCCCAGCATTTT
>.|TRBV10-3|.|TRBJ2-7
CAISSTTGPSSYEQYF
TGTGCCATCAGTTCTACGACAGGCCCCAGCTCCTACGAGCAGTACTTC
>TRBD1|TRBV7-3|.|TRBJ1-1
CASSLTGDSLQAFF
TGTGCCAGCAGCTTAACCGGGGACAGTTTACAAGCTTTCTTT
>.|TRBV3-1/TRBV3-2|.|TRBJ1-2
CASSQDRQSQGYTF
TGTGCCAGCAGCCAAGATAGGCAGAGTCAGGGCTACACCTTC